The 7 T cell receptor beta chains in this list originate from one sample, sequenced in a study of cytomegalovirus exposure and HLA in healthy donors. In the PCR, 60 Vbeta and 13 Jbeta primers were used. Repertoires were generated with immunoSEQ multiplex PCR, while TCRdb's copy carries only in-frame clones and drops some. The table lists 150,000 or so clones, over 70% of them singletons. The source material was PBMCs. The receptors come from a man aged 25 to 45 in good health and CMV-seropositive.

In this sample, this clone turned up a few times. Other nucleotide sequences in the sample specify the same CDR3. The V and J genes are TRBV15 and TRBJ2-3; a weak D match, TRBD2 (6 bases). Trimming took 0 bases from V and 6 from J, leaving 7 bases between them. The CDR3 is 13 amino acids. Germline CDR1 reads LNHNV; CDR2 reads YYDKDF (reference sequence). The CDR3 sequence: CATSRDRGDTQYF. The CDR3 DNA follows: TGTGCCACCAGCAGAGATCGGGGGGATACGCAGTATTTT. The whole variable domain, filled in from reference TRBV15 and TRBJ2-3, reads DAMVIQNPRYQVTQFGKPVTLSCSQTLNHNVMYWYQQKSSQAPKLLFHYYDKDFNNEADTPDNFQSRRPNTSFCFLDIRSPGLGDTAMYLCATSRDRGDTQYFGPGTRLTVL.

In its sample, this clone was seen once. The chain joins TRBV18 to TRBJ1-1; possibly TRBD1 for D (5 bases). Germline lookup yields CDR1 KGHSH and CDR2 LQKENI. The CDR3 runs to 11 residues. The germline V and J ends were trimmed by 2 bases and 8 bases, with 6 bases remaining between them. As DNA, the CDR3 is TGTGCCAGCTCACCAGACAGAGAAGCTTTCTTT. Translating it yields CASSPDREAFF.

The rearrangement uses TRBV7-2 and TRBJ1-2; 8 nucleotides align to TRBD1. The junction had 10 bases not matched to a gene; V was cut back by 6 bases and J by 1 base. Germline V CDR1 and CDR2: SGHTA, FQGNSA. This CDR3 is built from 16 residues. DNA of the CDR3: TGTGCCAGCAGGCCCCCCAGGGGGCGCTTTAACTATGGCTACACCTTC. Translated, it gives CASRPPRGRFNYGYTF.

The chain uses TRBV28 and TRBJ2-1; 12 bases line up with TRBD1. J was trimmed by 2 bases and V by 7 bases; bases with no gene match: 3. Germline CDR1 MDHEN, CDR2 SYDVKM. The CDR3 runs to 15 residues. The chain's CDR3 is CASNWDRGPYNEQFF. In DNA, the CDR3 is TGTGCCAGCAATTGGGACAGGGGGCCCTACAATGAGCAGTTCTTC.

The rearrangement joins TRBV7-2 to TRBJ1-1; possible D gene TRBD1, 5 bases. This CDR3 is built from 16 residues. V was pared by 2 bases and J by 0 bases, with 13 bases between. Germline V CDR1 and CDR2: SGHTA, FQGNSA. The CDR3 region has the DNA TGTGCCAGCAGCTTAAGGGGATATAGTCTGAACACTGAAGCTTTCTTT. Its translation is CASSLRGYSLNTEAFF.

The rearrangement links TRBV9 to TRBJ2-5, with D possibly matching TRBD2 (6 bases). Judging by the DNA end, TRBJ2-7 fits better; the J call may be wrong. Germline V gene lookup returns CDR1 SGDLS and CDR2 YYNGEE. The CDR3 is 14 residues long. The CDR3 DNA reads TGTGCCAGCAGCGCGGGACTGAGTGGTTACGAGCAGTACTTC. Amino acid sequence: CASSAGLSGYEQYF.

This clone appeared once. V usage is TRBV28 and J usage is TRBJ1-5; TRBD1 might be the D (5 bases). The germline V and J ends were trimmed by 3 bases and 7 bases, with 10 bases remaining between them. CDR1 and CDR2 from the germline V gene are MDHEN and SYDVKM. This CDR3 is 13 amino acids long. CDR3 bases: TGTGCCAGCAGTTTCACTCAGGGCCAGCCCCAGCATTTT. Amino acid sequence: CASSFTQGQPQHF.